Below, 2 T cell receptor beta chains from the same sample are listed, as sequenced in a study of PD-1 blockade in classical Hodgkin lymphoma. Time point given: cycle 4 day 1 (C4D1), after less than 7 weeks of nivolumab. All patients experienced relapse after autologous stem cell transplantation, and brentuximab vedotin exposure was variable. The data were produced by immunoSEQ multiplex PCR, yet TCRdb's version contains in-frame clones alone and is incomplete. The sample includes under 130,000 clones, more than 70% of them seen just once. The material was peripheral blood mononuclear cells (PBMCs), obtained before the fourth cycle of nivolumab. Receptors were obtained from a human donor with classical Hodgkin lymphoma.

This chain links TRBV6-6 with TRBJ2-3; 7 bases are shared with TRBD2. The germline CDR1 and CDR2 sequences are MNHNY and SVGAGI (reference sequence). CDR3 length: 14 residues. Trimming removed 2 bases from V and 6 bases from J; junction bases left unmatched: 5. CDR3 DNA: TGTGCCAGCAGTTACGGCCTAGCGGTGGATACGCAGTATTTT. Amino acid sequence: CASSYGLAVDTQYF.

The CDR3 here is CASSLAGTSGYEQYF. CDR3 DNA sequence: TGTGCCAGCAGCTTAGCTGGGACTAGCGGCTACGAGCAGTACTTC. The chain uses TRBV11-2 and TRBJ2-7; 11 nucleotides match TRBD2. J was trimmed by 3 bases and V by 1 base; bases with no gene match: 2. The CDR3 totals 15 residues. The germline gives CDR1 SGHAT, CDR2 FQNNGV. Using reference TRBV11-2 and TRBJ2-7 for the parts outside the CDR3, the full variable domain is EAGVAQSPRYKIIEKRQSVAFWCNPISGHATLYWYQQILGQGPKLLIQFQNNGVVDDSQLPKDRFSAERLKGVDSTLKIQPAKLEDSAVYLCASSLAGTSGYEQYFGPGTRLTVT.